This T cell receptor (beta chain) was recovered during a study of cytomegalovirus exposure and HLA in healthy donors. The PCR employed 60 Vbeta primers together with 13 Jbeta primers. Generated by immunoSEQ multiplex PCR, the TCRdb table keeps only in-frame clones and is missing some. This listing includes tens of thousands of clones. The V end lost 5 bases, the J end lost 1 base, and 11 bases lay between the germline ends. CDR3 size: 14 residues. Germline values: CDR1 SGHRS, CDR2 YFSETQ. Material for sequencing was PBMCs. The sequence came from a man younger than 40 in good health and CMV-seropositive. The V and J genes are TRBV5-1 and TRBJ2-3, with a possible D match to TRBD1 (6 bases). DNA of the CDR3: TGCGCCAGCAGGGGGGCGTTAGGCACAGATACGCAGTATTTT. This translates into CASRGALGTDTQYF.